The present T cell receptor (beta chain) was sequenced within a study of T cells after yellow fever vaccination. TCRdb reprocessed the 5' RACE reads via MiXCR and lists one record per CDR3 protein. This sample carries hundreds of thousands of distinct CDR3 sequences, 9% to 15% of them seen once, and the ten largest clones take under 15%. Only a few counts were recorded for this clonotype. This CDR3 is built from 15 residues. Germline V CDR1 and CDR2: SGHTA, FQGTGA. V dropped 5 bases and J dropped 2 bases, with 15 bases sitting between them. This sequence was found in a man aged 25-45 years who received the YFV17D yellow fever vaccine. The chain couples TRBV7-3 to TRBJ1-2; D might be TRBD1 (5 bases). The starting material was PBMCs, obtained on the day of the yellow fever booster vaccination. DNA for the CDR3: TGTGCCAGCAGCCAAGTCCGGGAGGGGAACTATGGCTACACCTTC. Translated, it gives CASSQVREGNYGYTF.